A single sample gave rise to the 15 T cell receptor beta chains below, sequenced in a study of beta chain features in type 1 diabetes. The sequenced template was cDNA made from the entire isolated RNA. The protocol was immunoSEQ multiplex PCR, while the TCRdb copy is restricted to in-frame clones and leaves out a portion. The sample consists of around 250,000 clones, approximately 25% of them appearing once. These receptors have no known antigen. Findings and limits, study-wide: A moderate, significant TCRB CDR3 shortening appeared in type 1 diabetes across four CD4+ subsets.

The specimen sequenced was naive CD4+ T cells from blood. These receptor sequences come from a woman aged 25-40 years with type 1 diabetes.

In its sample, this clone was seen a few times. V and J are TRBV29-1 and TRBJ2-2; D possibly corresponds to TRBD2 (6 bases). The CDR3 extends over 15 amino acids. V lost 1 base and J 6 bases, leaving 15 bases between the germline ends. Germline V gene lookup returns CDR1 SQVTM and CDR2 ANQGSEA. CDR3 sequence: CSVEGGRGFAGELFF. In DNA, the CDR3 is TGCAGCGTTGAAGGAGGGCGGGGATTTGCCGGGGAGCTGTTTTTT.

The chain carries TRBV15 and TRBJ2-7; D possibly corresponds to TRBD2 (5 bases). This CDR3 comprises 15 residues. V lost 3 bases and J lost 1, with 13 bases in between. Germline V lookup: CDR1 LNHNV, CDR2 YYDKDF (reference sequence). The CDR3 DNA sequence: TGTGCCACCAGCAGTCGGGATGGGGATTCCTACGAGCAGTACTTC. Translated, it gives CATSSRDGDSYEQYF.

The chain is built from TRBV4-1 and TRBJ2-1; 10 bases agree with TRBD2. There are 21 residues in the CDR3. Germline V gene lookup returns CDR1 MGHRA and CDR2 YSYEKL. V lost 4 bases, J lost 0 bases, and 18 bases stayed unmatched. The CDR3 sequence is CASSPPRGTSAPPSSYNEQFF. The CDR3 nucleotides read TGCGCCAGCAGCCCCCCGCGGGGGACTAGCGCTCCTCCTAGCTCCTACAATGAGCAGTTCTTC.

The CDR3 sequence: CASNQAGVRTEAFF. The CDR3 DNA is TGCGCCAGCAACCAGGCAGGGGTTAGGACTGAAGCTTTCTTT. The J gene is TRBJ1-1, the V gene TRBV4-1; D may be TRBD1 (6 bases). The CDR3 length is 14 residues. Germline assignment: CDR1 MGHRA and CDR2 YSYEKL. The V end lost 7 bases, the J end lost 5 bases, and 17 bases lay between the germline ends.

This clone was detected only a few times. As DNA, the CDR3 is TGTGCCAGCAGCTTAGGGAGACTAGCGGGAGTTAAGTTCTTC. Amino acids: CASSLGRLAGVKFF. The chain couples TRBV11-2 to TRBJ2-1, with 12 bases lining up with TRBD2. Germline trimming cut 1 base from V and 14 bases from J; bases unmatched to any gene: 6. The CDR3 runs to 14 residues. The germline CDR1 and CDR2 sequences are SGHAT and FQNNGV.

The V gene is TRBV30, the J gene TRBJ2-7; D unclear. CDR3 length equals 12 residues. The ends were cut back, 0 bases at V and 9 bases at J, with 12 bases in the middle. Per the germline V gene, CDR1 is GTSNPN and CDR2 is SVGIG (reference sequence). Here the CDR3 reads CAWSVVQLTQYF. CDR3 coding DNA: TGTGCCTGGAGTGTAGTTCAACTCACGCAGTACTTC.

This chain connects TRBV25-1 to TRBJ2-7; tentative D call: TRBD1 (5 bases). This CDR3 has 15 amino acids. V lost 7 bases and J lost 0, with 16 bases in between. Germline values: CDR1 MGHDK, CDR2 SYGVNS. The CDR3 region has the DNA TGTGCCAGCACCCCGAAGGGGTACTACTCCTACGAGCAGTACTTC. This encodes CASTPKGYYSYEQYF.

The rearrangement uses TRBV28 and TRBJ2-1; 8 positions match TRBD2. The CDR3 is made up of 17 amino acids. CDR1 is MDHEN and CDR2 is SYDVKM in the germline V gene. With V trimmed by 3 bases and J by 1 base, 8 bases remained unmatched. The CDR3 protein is CASSFSLAGGSYNEQFF. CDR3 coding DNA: TGTGCCAGCAGTTTTTCCCTGGCGGGAGGATCCTACAATGAGCAGTTCTTC.

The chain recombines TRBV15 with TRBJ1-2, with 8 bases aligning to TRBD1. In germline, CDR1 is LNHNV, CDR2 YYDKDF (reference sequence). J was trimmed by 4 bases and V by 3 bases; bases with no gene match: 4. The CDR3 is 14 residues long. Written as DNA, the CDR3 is TGTGCCACCAGCAGCGGACAGGGCACCTATGGCTACACCTTC. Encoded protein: CATSSGQGTYGYTF.

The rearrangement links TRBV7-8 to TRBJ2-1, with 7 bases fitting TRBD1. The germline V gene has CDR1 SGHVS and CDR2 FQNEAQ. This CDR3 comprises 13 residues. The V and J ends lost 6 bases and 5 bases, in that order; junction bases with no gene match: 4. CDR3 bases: TGTGCCAGCAGGCACAGGGGTCACAATGAGCAGTTCTTC. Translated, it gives CASRHRGHNEQFF.

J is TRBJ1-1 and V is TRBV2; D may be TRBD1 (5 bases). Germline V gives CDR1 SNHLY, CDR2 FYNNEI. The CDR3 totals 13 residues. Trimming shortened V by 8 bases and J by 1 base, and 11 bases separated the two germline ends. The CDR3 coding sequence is TGTGCCAGCTTGGCAGGGTCGAACACTGAAGCTTTCTTT. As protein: CASLAGSNTEAFF.

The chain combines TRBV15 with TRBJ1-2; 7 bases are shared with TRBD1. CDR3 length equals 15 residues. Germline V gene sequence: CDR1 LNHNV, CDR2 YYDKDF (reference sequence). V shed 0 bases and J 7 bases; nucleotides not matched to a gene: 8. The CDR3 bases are TGTGCCACCAGCAGAGATCCTGACAGGGACGCTGGCTACACCTTC. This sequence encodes CATSRDPDRDAGYTF.

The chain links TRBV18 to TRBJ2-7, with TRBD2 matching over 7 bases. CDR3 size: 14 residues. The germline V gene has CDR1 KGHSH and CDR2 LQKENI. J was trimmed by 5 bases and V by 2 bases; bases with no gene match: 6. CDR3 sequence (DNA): TGTGCCAGCTCACCATCCAGGGCGGGGGACGAGCAGTACTTC. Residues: CASSPSRAGDEQYF.

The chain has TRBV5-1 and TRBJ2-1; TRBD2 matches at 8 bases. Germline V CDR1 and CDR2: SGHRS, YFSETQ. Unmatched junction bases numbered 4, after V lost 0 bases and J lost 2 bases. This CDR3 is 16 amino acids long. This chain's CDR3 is CASSLVVTSAYNEQFF. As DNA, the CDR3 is TGCGCCAGCAGCTTGGTGGTGACTAGCGCCTACAATGAGCAGTTCTTC. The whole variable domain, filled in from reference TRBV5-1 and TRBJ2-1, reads KAGVTQTPRYLIKTRGQQVTLSCSPISGHRSVSWYQQTPGQGLQFLFEYFSETQRNKGNFPGRFSGRQFSNSRSEMNVSTLELGDSALYLCASSLVVTSAYNEQFFGPGTRLTVL.

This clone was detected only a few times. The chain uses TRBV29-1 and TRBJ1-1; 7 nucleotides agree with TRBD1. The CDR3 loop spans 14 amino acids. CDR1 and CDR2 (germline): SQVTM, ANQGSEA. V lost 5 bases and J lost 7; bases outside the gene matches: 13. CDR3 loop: CSVTKQGPMVEAFF. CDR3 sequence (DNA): TGCAGCGTTACAAAACAGGGGCCTATGGTTGAAGCTTTCTTT.